Only a few counts were recorded for the clone carrying this TCR beta chain. The data stem from a study of shared T cell receptors in the human thymus. Sequencing was performed with immunoSEQ multiplex PCR; in TCRdb, only in-frame clones are kept and a portion is missing. The table has 630,000 or so clones, approximately 87% seen once. The data were also submitted as part of a second study, on human thymus T cells. As reported in that work: Those donating were healthy Finnish infants in corrective surgery for congenital heart defects. From resections taken during corrective heart surgery, the thymus tissue was obtained. It looked as if thymic and blood repertoires used V and J genes in a biased way. Thymic TCR repertoires of unrelated people reportedly overlapped highly.

Sequencing was done on a sample of thymocytes. This receptor was obtained from a boy under two years old with a congenital heart defect.

The CDR3: CASSYGRDRSYEQYF. The CDR3 DNA reads as TGTGCCAGCAGTTACGGTCGGGACAGGTCCTACGAGCAGTACTTC. The chain couples TRBV5-6 to TRBJ2-7; 8 bases line up with TRBD1. Germline CDR1 is SGHDT and CDR2 is YYEEEE. The CDR3 covers 15 residues. The V and J ends lost 5 bases and 1 base, in that order; junction bases with no gene match: 8.